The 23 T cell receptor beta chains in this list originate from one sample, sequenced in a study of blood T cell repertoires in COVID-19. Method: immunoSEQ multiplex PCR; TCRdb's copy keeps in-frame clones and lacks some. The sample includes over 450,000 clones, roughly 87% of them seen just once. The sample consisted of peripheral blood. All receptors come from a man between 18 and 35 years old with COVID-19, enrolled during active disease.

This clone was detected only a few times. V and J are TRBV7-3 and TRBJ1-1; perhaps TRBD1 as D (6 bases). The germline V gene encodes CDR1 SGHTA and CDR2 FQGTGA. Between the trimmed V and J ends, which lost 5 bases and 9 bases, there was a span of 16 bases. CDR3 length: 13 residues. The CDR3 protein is CASSATIQGKAFF. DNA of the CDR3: TGTGCCAGCAGCGCTACTATTCAGGGGAAAGCTTTCTTT.

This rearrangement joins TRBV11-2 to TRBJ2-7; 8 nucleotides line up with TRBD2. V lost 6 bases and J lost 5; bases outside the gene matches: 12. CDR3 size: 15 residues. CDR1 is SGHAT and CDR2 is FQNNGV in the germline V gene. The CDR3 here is CASSRGAGRGNEQYF. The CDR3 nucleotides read TGTGCCAGCAGTCGAGGGGCCGGGAGGGGCAACGAGCAGTACTTC.

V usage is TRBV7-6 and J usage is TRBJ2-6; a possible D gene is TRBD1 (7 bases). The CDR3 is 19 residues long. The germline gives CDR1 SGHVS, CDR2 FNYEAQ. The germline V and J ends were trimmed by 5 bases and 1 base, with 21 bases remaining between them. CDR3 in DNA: TGTGCCAGCAGCGGACTGGGAGCGGCAGGGGGGTCTGGGGCCAACGTCCTGACTTTC. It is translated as CASSGLGAAGGSGANVLTF. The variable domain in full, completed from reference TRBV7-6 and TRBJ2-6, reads GAGVSQSPRYKVTKRGQDVALRCDPISGHVSLYWYRQALGQGPEFLTYFNYEAQQDKSGLPNDRFSAERPEGSISTLTIQRTEQRDSAMYRCASSGLGAAGGSGANVLTFGAGSRLTVL.

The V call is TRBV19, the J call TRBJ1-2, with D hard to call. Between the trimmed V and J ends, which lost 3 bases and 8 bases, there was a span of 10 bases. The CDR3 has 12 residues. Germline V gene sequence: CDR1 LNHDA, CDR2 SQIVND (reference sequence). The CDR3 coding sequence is TGTGCCAGTAGTATCTCGCGTCTCGGCTACACCTTC. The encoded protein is CASSISRLGYTF. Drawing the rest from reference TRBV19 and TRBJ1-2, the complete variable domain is DGGITQSPKYLFRKEGQNVTLSCEQNLNHDAMYWYRQDPGQGLRLIYYSQIVNDFQKGDIAEGYSVSREKKESFPLTVTSAQKNPTAFYLCASSISRLGYTFGSGTRLTVV.

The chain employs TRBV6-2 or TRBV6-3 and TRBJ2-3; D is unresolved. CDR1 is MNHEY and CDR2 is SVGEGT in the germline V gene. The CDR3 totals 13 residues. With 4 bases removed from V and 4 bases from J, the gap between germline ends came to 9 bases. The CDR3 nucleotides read TGTGCCAGCAGTTCGCGAGGTGCAGATACGCAGTATTTT. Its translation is CASSSRGADTQYF.

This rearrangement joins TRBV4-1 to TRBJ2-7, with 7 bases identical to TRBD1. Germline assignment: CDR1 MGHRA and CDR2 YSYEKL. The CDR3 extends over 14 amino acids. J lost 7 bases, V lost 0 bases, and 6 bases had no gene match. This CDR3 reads CASSQDDRVREQYF. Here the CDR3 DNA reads TGCGCCAGCAGCCAAGACGACAGGGTGCGGGAGCAGTACTTC.

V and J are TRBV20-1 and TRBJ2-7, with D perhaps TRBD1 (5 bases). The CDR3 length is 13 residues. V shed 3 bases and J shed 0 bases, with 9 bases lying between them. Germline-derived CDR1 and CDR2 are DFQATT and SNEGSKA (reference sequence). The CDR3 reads CSASDSFSYEQYF. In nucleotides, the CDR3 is TGCAGTGCTAGTGACAGTTTCTCCTACGAGCAGTACTTC.

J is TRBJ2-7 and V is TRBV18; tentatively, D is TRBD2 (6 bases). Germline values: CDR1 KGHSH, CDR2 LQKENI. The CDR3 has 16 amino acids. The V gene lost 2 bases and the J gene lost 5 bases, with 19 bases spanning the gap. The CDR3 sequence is CASSPGARRVPHEQYF. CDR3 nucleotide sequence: TGTGCCAGCTCACCAGGCGCCCGGAGGGTCCCCCACGAGCAGTACTTC.

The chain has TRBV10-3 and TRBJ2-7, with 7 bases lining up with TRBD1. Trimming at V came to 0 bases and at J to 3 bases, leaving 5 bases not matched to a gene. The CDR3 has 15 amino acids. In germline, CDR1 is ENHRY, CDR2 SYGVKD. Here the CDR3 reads CAISESRTGGYEQYF. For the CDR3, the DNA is TGTGCCATCAGTGAGTCAAGGACAGGAGGCTACGAGCAGTACTTC.

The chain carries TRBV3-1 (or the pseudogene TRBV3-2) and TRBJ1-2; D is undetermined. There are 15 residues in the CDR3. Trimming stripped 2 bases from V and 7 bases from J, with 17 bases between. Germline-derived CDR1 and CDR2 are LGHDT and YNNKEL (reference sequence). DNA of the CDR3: TGTGCCAGCAGCCAAAGGGAGGTGTGGCGCAGTGGCTACACCTTC. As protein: CASSQREVWRSGYTF.

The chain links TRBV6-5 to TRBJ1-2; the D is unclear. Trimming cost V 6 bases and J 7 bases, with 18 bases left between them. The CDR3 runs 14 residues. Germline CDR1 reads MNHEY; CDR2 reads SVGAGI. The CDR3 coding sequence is TGTGCCAGCAGCAAGCAGGAGGGTCGGGGTGGCTACACCTTC. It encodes CASSKQEGRGGYTF.

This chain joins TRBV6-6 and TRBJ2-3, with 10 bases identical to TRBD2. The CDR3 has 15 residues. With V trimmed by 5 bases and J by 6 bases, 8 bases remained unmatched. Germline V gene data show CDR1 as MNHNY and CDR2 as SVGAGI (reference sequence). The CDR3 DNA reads TGTGCCAGCAGTCTACGAGCGGGAGGGGGGGATACGCAGTATTTT. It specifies CASSLRAGGGDTQYF.

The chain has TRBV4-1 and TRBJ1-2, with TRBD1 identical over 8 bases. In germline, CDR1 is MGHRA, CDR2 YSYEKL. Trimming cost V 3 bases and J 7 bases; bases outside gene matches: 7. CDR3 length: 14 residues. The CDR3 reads CASSQDRVGVGYTF. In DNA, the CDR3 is TGCGCCAGCAGCCAGGACAGGGTTGGAGTTGGCTACACCTTC.

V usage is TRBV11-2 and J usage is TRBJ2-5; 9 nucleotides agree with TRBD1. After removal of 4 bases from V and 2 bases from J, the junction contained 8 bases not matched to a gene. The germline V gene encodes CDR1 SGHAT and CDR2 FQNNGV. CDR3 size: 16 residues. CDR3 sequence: CASSSTGTGRQETQYF. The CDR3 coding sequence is TGTGCCAGCAGCTCTACCGGGACAGGGAGACAAGAGACCCAGTACTTC.

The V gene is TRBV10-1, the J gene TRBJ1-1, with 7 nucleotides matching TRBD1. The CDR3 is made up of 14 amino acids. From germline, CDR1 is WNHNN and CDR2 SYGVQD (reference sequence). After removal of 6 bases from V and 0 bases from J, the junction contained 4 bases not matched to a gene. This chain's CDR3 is CASREGGLNTEAFF. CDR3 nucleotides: TGCGCCAGCAGAGAAGGGGGCCTGAACACTGAAGCTTTCTTT.

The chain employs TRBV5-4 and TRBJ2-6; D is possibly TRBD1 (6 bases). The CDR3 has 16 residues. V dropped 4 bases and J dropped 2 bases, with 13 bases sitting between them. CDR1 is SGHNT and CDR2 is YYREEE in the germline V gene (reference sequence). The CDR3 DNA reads TGTGCCAGCAGCGGGGGCTTGGACACTGGGGCCAACGTCCTGACTTTC. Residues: CASSGGLDTGANVLTF.

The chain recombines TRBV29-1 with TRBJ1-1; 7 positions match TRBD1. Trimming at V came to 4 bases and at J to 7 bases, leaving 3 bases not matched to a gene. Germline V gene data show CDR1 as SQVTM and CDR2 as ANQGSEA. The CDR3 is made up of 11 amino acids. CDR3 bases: TGCAGCGTTGGTGGACAGGTTGAAGCTTTCTTT. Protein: CSVGGQVEAFF.

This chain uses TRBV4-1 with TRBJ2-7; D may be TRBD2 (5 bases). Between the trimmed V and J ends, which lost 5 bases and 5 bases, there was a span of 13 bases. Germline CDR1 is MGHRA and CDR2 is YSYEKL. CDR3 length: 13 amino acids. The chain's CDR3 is CASSGGSAHEQYF. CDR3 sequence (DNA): TGCGCCAGCAGCGGAGGTAGCGCTCACGAGCAGTACTTC.

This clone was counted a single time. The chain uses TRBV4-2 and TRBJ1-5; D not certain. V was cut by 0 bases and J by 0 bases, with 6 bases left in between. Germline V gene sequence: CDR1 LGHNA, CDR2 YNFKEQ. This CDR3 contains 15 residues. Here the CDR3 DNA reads TGTGCCAGCAGCCAAGATGAGGGTAGCAATCAGCCCCAGCATTTT. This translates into CASSQDEGSNQPQHF.

CDR3 DNA sequence: TGTGCCTGGAGTCAAGGGGTGGCTCAGCCCCAGCATTTT. Its translation is CAWSQGVAQPQHF. The chain combines TRBV30 with TRBJ1-5; D is perhaps TRBD1 (5 bases). V was trimmed by 2 bases and J by 6 bases, leaving 11 bases between them. The CDR3 totals 13 residues. Germline loops: CDR1 GTSNPN, CDR2 SVGIG (reference sequence).

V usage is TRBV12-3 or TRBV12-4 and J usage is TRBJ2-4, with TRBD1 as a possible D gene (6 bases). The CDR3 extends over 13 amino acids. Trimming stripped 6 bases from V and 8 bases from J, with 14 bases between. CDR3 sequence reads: CASSRTVVDIQYF. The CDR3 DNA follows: TGTGCCAGCAGCCGGACAGTAGTGGACATTCAGTACTTC.

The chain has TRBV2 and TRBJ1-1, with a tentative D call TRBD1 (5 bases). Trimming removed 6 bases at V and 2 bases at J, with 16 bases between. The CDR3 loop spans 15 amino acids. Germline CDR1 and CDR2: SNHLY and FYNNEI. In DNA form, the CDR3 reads TGTGCCAGCAGGCGCGAATCTGGGACTAACACTGAAGCTTTCTTT. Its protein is CASRRESGTNTEAFF. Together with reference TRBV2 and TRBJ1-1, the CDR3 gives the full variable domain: EPEVTQTPSHQVTQMGQEVILRCVPISNHLYFYWYRQILGQKVEFLVSFYNNEISEKSEIFDDQFSVERPDGSNFTLKIRSTKLEDSAMYFCASRRESGTNTEAFFGQGTRLTVV.

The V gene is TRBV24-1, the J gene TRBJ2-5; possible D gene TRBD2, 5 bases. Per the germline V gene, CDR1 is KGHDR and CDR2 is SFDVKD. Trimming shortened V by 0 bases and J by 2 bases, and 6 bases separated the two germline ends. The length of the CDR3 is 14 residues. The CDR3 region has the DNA TGTGCCACCAGTGATTTGTCGGGGCAAGAGACCCAGTACTTC. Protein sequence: CATSDLSGQETQYF.